This TCR beta chain was recorded in a study of Ad26.COV2.S vaccination and SARS-CoV-2 variants. The wider study: Enrolled in COV1001, the donor was in the Ad26.COV2.S trial arm, which received the vaccine. Participants got Ad26.COV2.S intramuscularly, once or twice 56 days apart. Study-wide findings and caveats: Those who received the vaccine showed greater spike-specific TCR breadth than those given placebo.

TCRdb's table, derived via immunoSEQ multiplex PCR, lists solely in-frame clones and lacks some. The sample contains 300,000 to 400,000 clones, 80% to 90% of which appear only once. Treatment denoted: about 20 received Ad26.COV2.S at low or high dose, single or two shots; roughly 5 received placebo; per-sample allocation not given. Repertoires come from day 63 after the first vaccine or placebo injection. With regard to this clone: Antigen unknown.

This sequence was found in a person between 18 and 65 years old who received the Ad26.COV2.S COVID-19 vaccine or a placebo. The sample consisted of peripheral blood, taken in a trial of Ad26.COV2.S vaccine versus placebo.

The CDR3, as DNA: TGTGCCAGCAGCCTCCGGGCGGGAGACGCTGAAGCTTTCTTT. Its translation: CASSLRAGDAEAFF. The V call is TRBV7-3, the J call TRBJ1-1; no reliable D call. CDR3 length: 14 amino acids. Germline lookup yields CDR1 SGHTA and CDR2 FQGTGA. V was pared by 5 bases and J by 6 bases, with 16 bases between.